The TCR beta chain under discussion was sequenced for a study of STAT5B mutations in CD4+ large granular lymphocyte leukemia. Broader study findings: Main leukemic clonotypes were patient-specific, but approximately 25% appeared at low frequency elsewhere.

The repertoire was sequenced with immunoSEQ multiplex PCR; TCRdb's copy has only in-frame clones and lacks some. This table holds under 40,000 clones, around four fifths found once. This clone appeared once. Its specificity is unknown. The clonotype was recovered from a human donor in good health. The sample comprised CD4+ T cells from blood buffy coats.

CDR3 nucleotide sequence: TGTGCCAGTAGGAAGACAGGGTTTAACTATGGCTACACCTTC. Translating gives CASRKTGFNYGYTF. V and J are TRBV19 and TRBJ1-2; TRBD1 agrees at 7 bases. V lost 6 bases to trimming and J lost 1 base; unmatched junction nucleotides: 5. Germline V lookup: CDR1 LNHDA, CDR2 SQIVND (reference sequence). CDR3 size: 14 residues.